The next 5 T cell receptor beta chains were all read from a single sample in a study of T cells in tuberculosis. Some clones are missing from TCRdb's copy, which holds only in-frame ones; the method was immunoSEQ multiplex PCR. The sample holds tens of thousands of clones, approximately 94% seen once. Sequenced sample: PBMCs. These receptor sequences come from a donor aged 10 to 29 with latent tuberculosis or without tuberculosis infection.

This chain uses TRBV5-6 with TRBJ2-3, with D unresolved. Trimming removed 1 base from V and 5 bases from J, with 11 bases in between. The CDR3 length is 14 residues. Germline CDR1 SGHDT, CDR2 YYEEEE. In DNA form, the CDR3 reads TGTGCCAGCAGCTTGACCACCTCGGGAGATACGCAGTATTTT. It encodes CASSLTTSGDTQYF. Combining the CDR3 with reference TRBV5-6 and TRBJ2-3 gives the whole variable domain DAGVTQSPTHLIKTRGQQVTLRCSPKSGHDTVSWYQQALGQGPQFIFQYYEEEERQRGNFPDRFSGHQFPNYSSELNVNALLLGDSALYLCASSLTTSGDTQYFGPGTRLTVL.

The CDR3 spells CASSPRTSGEETQYF. The CDR3 DNA is TGTGCCAGCAGCCCTAGGACTAGCGGTGAAGAGACCCAGTACTTC. V gene TRBV4-2 combines with J gene TRBJ2-5; 10 bases match TRBD2. This CDR3 has 15 residues. CDR1 is LGHNA and CDR2 is YNFKEQ in the germline V gene. Unmatched junction bases numbered 5, after V lost 4 bases and J lost 3 bases.

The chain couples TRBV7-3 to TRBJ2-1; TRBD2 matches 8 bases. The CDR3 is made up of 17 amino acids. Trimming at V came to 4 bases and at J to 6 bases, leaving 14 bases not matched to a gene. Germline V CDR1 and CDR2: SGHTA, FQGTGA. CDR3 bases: TGTGCCAGCAGCTCCAGAGGCGGGACTAGGAGGGGCAATGAGCAGTTCTTC. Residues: CASSSRGGTRRGNEQFF.

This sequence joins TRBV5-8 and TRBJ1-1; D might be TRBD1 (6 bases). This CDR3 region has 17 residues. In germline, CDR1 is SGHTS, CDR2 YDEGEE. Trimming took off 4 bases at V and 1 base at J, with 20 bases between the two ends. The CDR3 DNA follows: TGTGCCAGCAGCACGTACAGGGCAGAAGGTTCGAACACTGAAGCTTTCTTT. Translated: CASSTYRAEGSNTEAFF.

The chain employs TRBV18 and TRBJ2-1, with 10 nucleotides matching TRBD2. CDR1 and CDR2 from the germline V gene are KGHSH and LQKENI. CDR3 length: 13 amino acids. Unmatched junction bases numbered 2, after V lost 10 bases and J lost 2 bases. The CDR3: CATGTSAYNEQFF. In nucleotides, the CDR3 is TGTGCCACCGGGACTAGCGCCTACAATGAGCAGTTCTTC.